The entry that follows covers one T cell receptor beta chain sequence. The data originate from a study of naive and memory T cell subsets. This CDR3 region has 16 residues. From germline, CDR1 is LGHNA and CDR2 YNFKEQ. Trimming took 0 bases from V and 5 from J, leaving 14 bases between them. An equimolar mix of two oligonucleotides served as the beta constant-region primer for TRBC1 and TRBC2. TCRdb independently ran MiXCR on the UMI-ligation and nested PCR reads; one entry per CDR3 protein. The repertoire has 89,000 or so distinct CDR3 sequences, about an eighth of them found once; the top ten carry 0.7% to 0.95%.

Sequences were obtained from central memory CD4+ T cells from blood. The receptor comes from a human donor in good health. This chain joins TRBV4-2 and TRBJ2-1; tentatively, D is TRBD2 (6 bases). This CDR3 is CASSQEWLAKNNEQFF. In DNA, the CDR3 is TGTGCCAGCAGCCAAGAATGGCTAGCGAAGAACAATGAGCAGTTCTTC.